Listed below are T cell receptor beta chains from one sample, sequenced in a study of CD8 T cells in ankylosing spondylitis. Via MiXCR, TCRdb re-called the 5' RACE reads, giving one row per CDR3 protein. The table has 700,000 to 850,000 distinct CDR3 sequences, 10% to 15% seen once; the top ten hold about 0.5%. Sequenced input: blood, either unsorted or a sorted T cell fraction (not recorded which). The receptor source for this set is a male donor with ankylosing spondylitis. Both conserved end residues are part of each CDR3. Fields, in order: J gene, clone size, V gene, D gene, CDR3 protein, CDR3 DNA. A D gene is named only where the DNA matches it firmly. Clone size, where shown, is once, few, many, or a class for clones that have expanded.

TRBJ2-3,.,TRBV5-1,TRBD2,CASSFLGLAVDTQYF,TGCGCCAGCAGCTTTCTTGGACTAGCGGTAGATACGCAGTATTTT
TRBJ2-1,.,TRBV5-1,TRBD2,CASSFTSGGAHNEQFF,TGCGCCAGCAGCTTCACTAGCGGGGGGGCGCACAATGAGCAGTTCTTC
TRBJ2-7,.,TRBV4-2,TRBD1,CASAKEQGSSYEQYF,TGTGCCAGCGCTAAGGAACAGGGGAGCTCCTACGAGCAGTACTTC
TRBJ2-2,many,TRBV28,.,CASSFSQANTGELFF,TGTGCCAGCAGTTTCTCTCAGGCGAACACCGGGGAGCTGTTTTTT
TRBJ2-1,few,TRBV2,TRBD1,CASSGTGGRVNEQFF,TGTGCCAGCAGTGGGACAGGGGGCCGGGTCAATGAGCAGTTCTTC
TRBJ1-4,few,TRBV10-1,TRBD1,CASPPDRSDAGNEKLFF,TGCGCCAGCCCCCCGGACAGGTCTGACGCGGGTAATGAAAAACTGTTTTTT
TRBJ2-7,.,TRBV7-2,TRBD2,CASSLEIAGGNEQYF,TGTGCCAGCAGCTTAGAAATAGCGGGAGGGAACGAGCAGTACTTC
TRBJ1-1,few,TRBV7-6,.,CASSVDSYTEAFF,TGTGCCAGCAGCGTGGACAGTTACACTGAAGCTTTCTTT
TRBJ1-4,few,TRBV2,.,CASSPERSEKLFF,TGTGCCAGCAGCCCTGAGAGGAGTGAAAAACTGTTTTTT
TRBJ1-3,few,TRBV15,.,CATSRRGNTIYF,TGTGCCACCAGCAGACGGGGAAACACCATATATTTT
TRBJ2-7,few,TRBV19,.,CASNPGVGSYEQYF,TGTGCCAGTAACCCAGGGGTCGGCTCCTACGAGCAGTACTTC
TRBJ1-2,.,TRBV28,.,CASSHRESYYGYTF,TGTGCCAGCAGCCACCGAGAGAGCTACTATGGCTACACCTTC
TRBJ2-5,.,TRBV2,.,CASSAPKRLGETQYF,TGTGCCAGCAGCGCCCCCAAGCGGTTGGGAGAGACCCAGTACTTC
TRBJ2-3,few,TRBV29-1,.,CSVQGLLSTDTQYF,TGCAGCGTCCAAGGGCTGCTTAGCACAGATACGCAGTATTTT
TRBJ1-2,.,TRBV6-1,TRBD1,CASSTHRGMDYGYTF,TGTGCCAGCAGTACCCACAGGGGTATGGACTATGGCTACACCTTC
TRBJ1-6,few,TRBV25-1,.,CASSATDGDNSPLHF,TGTGCCAGCAGTGCGACGGACGGTGATAATTCACCCCTCCACTTT
TRBJ2-5,.,TRBV7-2,.,CTSSTMGTDQETQYF,TGTACCAGCAGCACTATGGGGACTGATCAAGAGACACAGTACTTC
TRBJ1-2,once,TRBV7-2,.,CASSLAVQEPGYTF,TGTGCCAGCAGCTTAGCGGTGCAGGAGCCTGGCTACACCTTC
TRBJ2-1,few,TRBV18,TRBD2,CASSPASSGRAYNEQFF,TGTGCCAGCTCACCAGCGTCTAGCGGGAGGGCATACAATGAGCAGTTCTTC
TRBJ1-1,few,TRBV7-2,.,CASSLRQKNTEAFF,TGTGCCAGCAGCTTGAGACAGAAGAACACTGAAGCTTTCTTT
TRBJ1-5,few,TRBV20-1,.,CSARQGHQPQHF,TGCAGTGCGAGGCAGGGTCATCAGCCCCAGCATTTT
TRBJ1-5,.,TRBV7-8,.,CASSLGRQSQPQHF,TGTGCCAGCAGCTTAGGTAGGCAGAGCCAGCCCCAGCATTTT
TRBJ2-3,many,TRBV20-1,.,CSARGVWGGVLTDTQYF,TGCAGTGCTCGCGGGGTTTGGGGGGGCGTCCTCACAGATACGCAGTATTTT
TRBJ2-3,.,TRBV5-1,.,CASSLGGLRADTQYF,TGCGCCAGCAGCTTGGGGGGGCTTCGGGCAGATACGCAGTATTTT
TRBJ2-1,.,TRBV6-1,.,CASSEGMSTGNEQFF,TGTGCCAGCAGTGAAGGGATGTCAACGGGGAATGAGCAGTTCTTC
TRBJ2-7,.,TRBV7-2,.,CASSLGGRLSYAEQYF,TGTGCCAGCAGCTTAGGTGGGAGACTAAGCTACGCGGAGCAGTACTTC
TRBJ2-1,.,TRBV11-3,.,CASSLDSTVNQNEQFF,TGTGCCAGCAGCTTAGATAGCACAGTAAATCAAAATGAGCAGTTCTTC
TRBJ1-6,.,TRBV20-1,.,CSAYRETGSPLHF,TGCAGTGCTTACAGGGAGACTGGTTCACCCCTCCACTTT
TRBJ2-1,few,TRBV29-1,.,CSAGRRLLVYNEQFF,TGCAGCGCAGGGCGACGGCTCCTCGTCTACAATGAGCAGTTCTTC
TRBJ1-5,few,TRBV6-1,TRBD1,CASSQRWDRRSNQPQHF,TGTGCCAGCAGCCAACGTTGGGACAGAAGAAGCAATCAGCCCCAGCATTTT
TRBJ2-5,many,TRBV20-1,TRBD2,CSARDLTSGTETQYF,TGCAGTGCTAGAGATTTGACTAGCGGGACAGAGACCCAGTACTTC
TRBJ2-3,.,TRBV20-1,TRBD1,CSASGQGARLQYF,TGCAGTGCTAGTGGACAGGGGGCGCGTCTGCAGTATTTT
TRBJ1-4,few,TRBV3-1,.,CASSQATRSGLFF,TGTGCCAGCAGCCAGGCTACGCGGAGCGGACTGTTTTTT
TRBJ1-2,.,TRBV9,.,CASSVAPVRRLYGYTF,TGTGCCAGCAGCGTAGCCCCCGTTAGGAGACTCTATGGCTACACCTTC
TRBJ1-2,many,TRBV5-1,.,CASSYRQNYGYTF,TGCGCCAGCAGCTATCGACAGAACTATGGCTACACCTTC
TRBJ2-3,.,TRBV7-2,TRBD2,CATSPGGGPNTQYF,TGTGCCACCTCCCCCGGGGGGGGCCCAAATACGCAGTATTTT
TRBJ2-3,.,TRBV6-5,.,CASSYFDPGTDTQYF,TGTGCCAGCAGTTACTTTGACCCGGGAACAGATACGCAGTATTTT
TRBJ1-1,few,TRBV20-1,.,CSARRRDWTEAFF,TGCAGTGCTAGGAGGAGGGATTGGACTGAAGCTTTCTTT
TRBJ2-7,few,TRBV28,.,CASSDPGGLGVSEQYF,TGTGCCAGCAGCGACCCCGGGGGGCTAGGGGTTAGCGAGCAGTACTTC
TRBJ1-1,.,TRBV5-1,.,CASSMRGDTEAFF,TGCGCCAGCAGCATGAGGGGAGACACTGAAGCTTTCTTT
TRBJ1-1,.,TRBV10-3,.,CAISDLGRTEAFF,TGTGCCATCAGTGATTTGGGGAGGACTGAAGCTTTCTTT
TRBJ1-2,few,TRBV7-2,TRBD1,CASSPGQADGYTF,TGTGCCAGCAGCCCGGGACAGGCAGATGGCTACACCTTC
TRBJ2-4,few,TRBV9,.,CASSPGSGDIQYF,TGTGCCAGCAGCCCCGGATCTGGTGACATTCAGTACTTC
TRBJ1-1,.,TRBV20-1,.,CSALRTVNTEAFF,TGCAGTGCTCTCCGGACGGTGAACACTGAAGCTTTCTTT
TRBJ2-1,many,TRBV20-1,TRBD2,CSARLGGSYNEQFF,TGCAGTGCTCGCTTGGGCGGGAGCTACAATGAGCAGTTCTTC
TRBJ2-2,few,TRBV6-2/TRBV6-3,.,CASTQGRTGELFF,TGTGCCAGCACGCAGGGGCGCACCGGGGAGCTGTTTTTT
TRBJ1-5,.,TRBV27,.,CASRYRAGRWSQPQHF,TGTGCCAGCAGGTATAGGGCAGGGCGATGGAGTCAGCCCCAGCATTTT
TRBJ2-3,once,TRBV19,.,CASEGRGPDTQYF,TGTGCCAGCGAAGGGCGGGGACCAGATACGCAGTATTTT
TRBJ1-5,.,TRBV5-1,TRBD1,CASSPQGGTNQPQHF,TGCGCCAGCAGCCCCCAGGGGGGTACCAATCAGCCCCAGCATTTT
TRBJ2-7,.,TRBV27,.,CASSFLGAASTEQYF,TGTGCCAGCAGTTTCCTCGGGGCAGCGTCTACGGAGCAGTACTTC
TRBJ2-1,.,TRBV7-2,TRBD2,CASIPGSAGVKGFF,TGTGCCAGCATCCCGGGGAGCGCGGGAGTGAAAGGGTTCTTC
TRBJ2-1,.,TRBV7-2,.,CASSLGDLRWYNEQFF,TGTGCCAGCAGCTTAGGGGACTTGAGATGGTACAATGAGCAGTTCTTC
TRBJ2-3,.,TRBV20-1,.,CSARASRWQRDTDTQYF,TGCAGTGCTAGAGCGAGTCGGTGGCAGAGAGACACAGATACGCAGTATTTT
TRBJ2-4,.,TRBV5-6,TRBD2,CASSLLRTSGSGGAKNIQYF,TGTGCCAGCAGCTTACTACGGACTAGCGGGAGCGGGGGGGCCAAAAACATTCAGTACTTC
TRBJ1-6,.,TRBV9,.,CASSLRGGGNSPLHF,TGTGCCAGCAGCCTCCGGGGCGGAGGTAATTCACCCCTCCACTTT
TRBJ2-1,few,TRBV5-4,TRBD1,CASSWDRGTYNEQFF,TGTGCCAGCAGCTGGGACAGGGGGACCTACAATGAGCAGTTCTTC
TRBJ2-3,.,TRBV7-2,.,CASSPQQRPRRGTQYF,TGTGCCAGCAGCCCCCAGCAGCGGCCCCGCAGGGGCACGCAGTATTTT
TRBJ1-2,few,TRBV20-1,TRBD1,CSARTGGITNYGYTF,TGCAGTGCTAGAACAGGGGGGATTACTAACTATGGCTACACCTTC
TRBJ1-1,few,TRBV7-2,TRBD1,CASSPRRGPDTEAFF,TGTGCCAGCAGCCCCCGAAGGGGGCCGGACACTGAAGCTTTCTTT
TRBJ1-5,.,TRBV6-5,.,CASSYRPVRWPQHF,TGTGCCAGCAGTTACCGGCCGGTCCGATGGCCCCAGCATTTT